A single T cell receptor (beta chain) is shown here with its context. Its antigen is as yet unknown. V shed 2 bases and J 5 bases; nucleotides not matched to a gene: 10. The CDR3 sequence is 17 residues long. Looked up from germline, CDR1 is MGHRA and CDR2 is YSYEKL. These data belong to a study of identical twins. Study results and limitations: Alpha sequences out of frame and shared by twins had excess low generation probability. Partial confounding of zero-insertion analyses by invariant MAIT and iNKT cells was possible.

TCRdb itself ran the 5' RACE reads through MiXCR, one entry per CDR3 protein. The sample records under 250,000 distinct CDR3 sequences, 6% to 9% being singletons. The sample was also reused in another study, on yellow fever vaccine responses in identical twins.

This rearrangement joins TRBV4-1 to TRBJ2-5, with 11 bases that match TRBD2. The sequenced material came from memory (CD45RO+) T cells sorted from blood. The origin of this receptor is a woman aged 18 to 35 in good health. For the CDR3, the DNA is TGCGCCAGCAGCCAAACAACTAGCGGGAGCGGTATTGAGACCCAGTACTTC. Amino acids: CASSQTTSGSGIETQYF.